This T cell receptor (beta chain) was captured in a study of blood T cell repertoires in COVID-19. On the study more broadly: Both acute and convalescent COVID-19 samples were obtained from the United States, Italy and Spain.

Profiling relied on immunoSEQ multiplex PCR, and the TCRdb table lists in-frame clones only, not all of them. The profile covers roughly 250,000 clones, with 79% appearing a single time and around 3.6% taken by the ten largest. The receptor was isolated from a woman aged 40 to 50 with active or convalescent COVID-19. Sequencing was carried out using peripheral blood.

The CDR3 reads CASSEGQSYGYTF. CDR3 nucleotide sequence: TGTGCCAGCAGCGAGGGACAGAGTTATGGCTACACCTTC. The chain is built from TRBV6-5 and TRBJ1-2; TRBD1 matches at 7 bases. In germline, CDR1 is MNHEY, CDR2 SVGAGI. This CDR3 region has 13 residues. V was clipped by 6 bases and J by 5 bases; unmatched bases: 6.